This T cell receptor (beta chain) was recorded in a study of T-cell memory formation after mild COVID-19. TCRdb itself ran the 5' RACE reads through MiXCR, one entry per CDR3 protein. The table has hundreds of thousands of distinct CDR3 sequences, roughly 17% seen once. V was shortened by 7 bases and J by 8 bases, with 20 bases between the two germline ends. The CDR3 extends over 14 amino acids. Germline V lookup: CDR1 GTSNPN, CDR2 SVGIG (reference sequence). The clonotype was recovered from an adult woman who had mild COVID-19 (a few samples of this study predate the infection). Cell type and time point are not known. The V gene is TRBV30, the J gene TRBJ1-4; tentatively, D is TRBD1 (6 bases). Sample: PBMCs or a T cell subset sorted from them (not recorded which). The CDR3 here is CASFRGGRGEKLFF. The CDR3 DNA is TGTGCCTCCTTTAGAGGGGGGCGCGGGGAAAAACTGTTTTTT.